The 18 T cell receptor beta chains reported below all come from one sample, sequenced in a study of T cell changes during pregnancy in multiple sclerosis (dated by TCRdb to between 2017 and 2020). The library was obtained by the immunoSEQ multiplex PCR assay. Imported from immuneACCESS, the table was reduced by TCRdb to in-frame sequences with V and J called. These copies leave out some clones; in studies compared against another copy, an unresolved V gene accounts for under half, and the cause of the remainder is not known. The sample table holds just over 35,000 clones, of which 93% were seen once. Around 0.4% of the sample is in the top ten clones. The sample was CD4+ T cells from peripheral blood mononuclear cells, taken in the first trimester of pregnancy. The receptors derive from a female donor with multiple sclerosis, enrolled in a pregnancy study.

The chain couples TRBV6-5 to TRBJ1-5; 10 nucleotides agree with TRBD1. The CDR3 consists of 13 residues. Trimming cost V 9 bases and J 7 bases; bases outside gene matches: 6. CDR1 and CDR2 (germline): MNHEY, SVGAGI. The CDR3 loop reads CASKGDRGQPQHF. In DNA, the CDR3 is TGTGCCAGTAAGGGGGACAGGGGCCAGCCCCAGCATTTT.

The rearrangement uses TRBV2 and TRBJ2-7; D ambiguous. Germline-derived CDR1 and CDR2 are SNHLY and FYNNEI. This CDR3 contains 14 residues. Trimming cost V 6 bases and J 5 bases, with 17 bases left between them. This CDR3 is CASRGLTKPHEQYF. CDR3 nucleotides: TGTGCCAGCAGGGGTCTTACTAAGCCCCACGAGCAGTACTTC.

V gene TRBV29-1 combines with J gene TRBJ2-2; the D is unclear. V lost 7 bases and J lost 4, with 10 bases in between. The CDR3 is 12 amino acids. CDR1 is SQVTM and CDR2 is ANQGSEA in the germline V gene. CDR3 DNA sequence: TGCAGCGCCCAGGAATTCACCGGGGAGCTGTTTTTT. It codes for CSAQEFTGELFF.

The V and J genes are TRBV27 and TRBJ2-3, with TRBD2 identical over 7 bases. Per germline, CDR1 MNHEY and CDR2 SMNVEV (reference sequence). V lost 7 bases, J lost 4 bases, and 5 bases stayed unmatched. The CDR3 is made up of 13 amino acids. CDR3 coding DNA: TGTGCCAGCAAGGGAGGGAACTCAGATACGCAGTATTTT. It yields the protein CASKGGNSDTQYF.

This rearrangement joins TRBV4-1 to TRBJ2-2; possible D gene TRBD2, 7 bases. Germline V lookup: CDR1 MGHRA, CDR2 YSYEKL. Trimming shortened V by 0 bases and J by 1 base, and 15 bases separated the two germline ends. The CDR3 is 18 amino acids. CDR3 sequence: CASSQDRRGAQNTGELFF. In nucleotides, the CDR3 is TGCGCCAGCAGCCAAGATCGACGGGGGGCGCAGAACACCGGGGAGCTGTTTTTT.

The chain is built from TRBV7-2 and TRBJ2-7; D ambiguous. CDR3 length equals 13 residues. Germline-derived CDR1 and CDR2 are SGHTA and FQGNSA. The V and J ends lost 1 base and 1 base respectively, with 5 bases between them. CDR3 amino acids: CASSLVASYEQYF. CDR3 nucleotides: TGTGCCAGCAGCTTAGTGGCATCCTACGAGCAGTACTTC. The full variable domain, in which reference TRBV7-2 and TRBJ2-7 provide the parts outside the CDR3, is GAGVSQSPSNKVTEKGKDVELRCDPISGHTALYWYRQSLGQGLEFLIYFQGNSAPDKSGLPSDRFSAERTGGSVSTLTIQRTQQEDSAVYLCASSLVASYEQYFGPGTRLTVT.

The rearrangement links TRBV14 to TRBJ2-7, with TRBD1 matching 9 bases. The V segment lost 2 bases and the J segment 2 bases; nucleotides outside the gene matches: 7. CDR1 is SGHDN and CDR2 is FVKESK in the germline V gene. This CDR3 has 16 residues. CDR3 bases: TGTGCCAGCAGCCAAACACCGGGACAGGGTACCTACGAGCAGTACTTC. This gives the protein CASSQTPGQGTYEQYF. Full variable domain (remainder filled in from reference TRBV14 and TRBJ2-7): EAGVTQFPSHSVIEKGQTVTLRCDPISGHDNLYWYRRVMGKEIKFLLHFVKESKQDESGMPNNRFLAERTGGTYSTLKVQPAELEDSGVYFCASSQTPGQGTYEQYFGPGTRLTVT.

The rearrangement uses TRBV28 and TRBJ1-1, with 9 bases aligning to TRBD1. Germline values: CDR1 MDHEN, CDR2 SYDVKM. CDR3 size: 16 residues. With 6 bases clipped from V and 1 base from J, the junction kept 9 bases outside the gene matches. In DNA form, the CDR3 reads TGTGCCAGCAGCGCGTCACAGGGGGCTCGGAACACTGAAGCTTTCTTT. Its protein product is CASSASQGARNTEAFF.

V gene TRBV6-5 combines with J gene TRBJ1-5; D possibly corresponds to TRBD1 (5 bases). Germline V lookup: CDR1 MNHEY, CDR2 SVGAGI. The CDR3 covers 15 residues. V was trimmed by 0 bases and J by 3 bases, leaving 9 bases between them. The chain's CDR3 is CASSYSSGHNQPQHF. The CDR3 nucleotides are TGTGCCAGCAGTTACTCGTCAGGGCACAATCAGCCCCAGCATTTT.

This chain links TRBV6-1 with TRBJ2-1; D is perhaps TRBD1 (6 bases). CDR3 length: 14 residues. CDR1 is MNHNS, CDR2 SASEGT, per germline. The V end was cut by 6 bases, the J end by 4 bases, with 13 bases between. The CDR3 DNA reads as TGTGCCAGCAGGGTCGGACAGTATTACAATGAGCAGTTCTTC. Protein: CASRVGQYYNEQFF.

The chain joins TRBV6-5 to TRBJ2-1; 9 positions match TRBD1. The ends lost 6 bases at V and 8 bases at J; junction bases unmatched: 11. This CDR3 spans 15 amino acids. CDR1 is MNHEY and CDR2 is SVGAGI in the germline V gene. The CDR3: CASSLLGTGIDEQFF. The DNA for the CDR3 is TGTGCCAGCAGCCTCCTAGGGACAGGGATCGATGAGCAGTTCTTC.

The chain carries TRBV6-1 and TRBJ1-4, with D unresolved. CDR3 length: 12 amino acids. Germline V gives CDR1 MNHNS, CDR2 SASEGT. Trimming cost V 2 bases and J 6 bases, with 4 bases left between them. CDR3 sequence (DNA): TGTGCCAGCAGTGAATATGATGAAAAACTGTTTTTT. Translated, it gives CASSEYDEKLFF.

The V call is TRBV7-3, the J call TRBJ2-5; 7 bases line up with TRBD2. The germline V gene has CDR1 SGHTA and CDR2 FQGTGA. The CDR3 has 16 amino acids. Trimming took 4 bases from V and 1 from J; bases not matched to a gene: 9. DNA for the CDR3: TGTGCCAGCAGCTCTAGCGGTACCATGAGCCAAGAGACCCAGTACTTC. Translation gives CASSSSGTMSQETQYF.

This clone was seen once. CDR3 residues: CAVGTSGNEQFF. The CDR3, as DNA: TGTGCCGTCGGGACTAGCGGGAATGAGCAGTTCTTC. This chain uses TRBV6-5 with TRBJ2-1, with 12 bases matching TRBD2. Germline-derived CDR1 and CDR2 are MNHEY and SVGAGI. CDR3 length: 12 residues. V lost 11 bases and J lost 7; bases outside the gene matches: 3.

This chain links TRBV28 with TRBJ1-1, with 11 positions matching TRBD1. CDR1 and CDR2 from the germline V gene are MDHEN and SYDVKM. The CDR3 length is 15 residues. V dropped 6 bases and J dropped 2; count of bases not matched to a gene: 5. This CDR3 reads CASRGQGGGNTEAFF. For the CDR3, the DNA is TGTGCCAGCAGGGGACAGGGGGGGGGTAACACTGAAGCTTTCTTT.

Written as DNA, the CDR3 is TGTGCCAGCAGTTTAGCGCTCGGGCTAGCGGGACTCCACGAGCAGTACTTC. Protein sequence: CASSLALGLAGLHEQYF. The chain couples TRBV28 to TRBJ2-7; 9 nucleotides match TRBD2. The germline gives CDR1 MDHEN, CDR2 SYDVKM. The CDR3 loop spans 17 amino acids. V lost 2 bases, J lost 5 bases, and 13 bases stayed unmatched.

This clone was seen only a few times. The chain is built from TRBV7-9 and TRBJ1-1; D is perhaps TRBD1 (6 bases). CDR3 length: 15 residues. V was shortened by 2 bases and J by 1 base, with 11 bases between the two germline ends. The germline CDR1 and CDR2 sequences are SEHNR and FQNEAQ (reference sequence). The CDR3 DNA follows: TGTGCCAGCAGCTTACTACAGGGATGGAACACTGAAGCTTTCTTT. This encodes CASSLLQGWNTEAFF. The full variable domain, in which reference TRBV7-9 and TRBJ1-1 provide the parts outside the CDR3, is DTGVSQNPRHKITKRGQNVTFRCDPISEHNRLYWYRQTLGQGPEFLTYFQNEAQLEKSRLLSDRFSAERPKGSFSTLEIQRTEQGDSAMYLCASSLLQGWNTEAFFGQGTRLTVV.

The chain uses TRBV4-3 and TRBJ2-2; the D gene is possibly TRBD1 (6 bases). Trimming stripped 0 bases from V and 0 bases from J, with 8 bases between. Germline V gene sequence: CDR1 LGHNA, CDR2 YSLEER. The CDR3 runs 16 residues. In DNA form, the CDR3 reads TGCGCCAGCAGCCAAGATTACAGGGCGAACACCGGGGAGCTGTTTTTT. Its translation is CASSQDYRANTGELFF.